A single sample is the source of the 8 T cell receptor beta chains below, sequenced in a study of cytomegalovirus exposure and HLA in healthy donors. Use of 60 Vbeta and 13 Jbeta primers characterized the PCR. Method: immunoSEQ multiplex PCR; TCRdb's copy keeps in-frame clones and lacks some. The profile shows approximately 210,000 clones, 82% of them singletons. The sequenced material came from PBMCs. These receptor sequences come from a man in his forties in good health and CMV-seropositive.

The rearrangement uses TRBV7-9 and TRBJ2-1, with 9 bases matching TRBD1. Trimming removed 5 bases from V and 7 bases from J; junction bases left unmatched: 6. The CDR3 is made up of 14 amino acids. CDR1 and CDR2 (germline): SEHNR, FQNEAQ (reference sequence). The DNA for the CDR3 is TGTGCCAGCAGCAAACAGGGGGCGCTTAATGAGCAGTTCTTC. Its translation: CASSKQGALNEQFF.

The table lists this clone with a few counts. The CDR3 nucleotides read TGTGCCAGCTCACAGGGGACAGGTCAGGAGACCCAGTACTTC. It is translated as CASSQGTGQETQYF. The chain uses TRBV18 and TRBJ2-5; 8 bases map to TRBD1. The CDR3 totals 14 residues. Unmatched junction bases numbered 6, after V lost 4 bases and J lost 5 bases. Germline CDR1 reads KGHSH; CDR2 reads LQKENI.

The chain carries TRBV5-1 and TRBJ2-1; a weak D match, TRBD1 (5 bases). Germline V gene data show CDR1 as SGHRS and CDR2 as YFSETQ. CDR3 length equals 15 residues. V shed 1 base and J shed 7 bases, with 15 bases lying between them. The chain's CDR3 is CASSLWMGLDNEQFF. The DNA of the CDR3 is TGCGCCAGCAGCTTGTGGATGGGGCTCGATAATGAGCAGTTCTTC.

This clone was recorded once. The rearrangement joins TRBV19 to TRBJ2-7, with TRBD1 as a possible D gene (8 bases). The CDR3 consists of 13 residues. Germline V gives CDR1 LNHDA, CDR2 SQIVND (reference sequence). V dropped 4 bases and J dropped 5 bases, with 12 bases sitting between them. CDR3 residues: CASSTQGGNEQYV. The CDR3 nucleotides are TGTGCCAGTAGTACACAGGGGGGGAACGAGCAGTACGTC.

This clone was recorded a few times. The chain is built from TRBV6-5 and TRBJ2-7; tentatively, D is TRBD2 (6 bases). This CDR3 region has 14 residues. V lost 2 bases to trimming and J lost 2 bases, with 10 bases between them. Germline V gives CDR1 MNHEY, CDR2 SVGAGI. The CDR3: CASSYRPGAYEQYF. The CDR3 DNA follows: TGTGCCAGCAGTTACCGTCCGGGAGCCTACGAGCAGTACTTC.

This rearrangement joins TRBV28 to TRBJ2-7; possibly TRBD1 for D (7 bases). Trimming took off 6 bases at V and 2 bases at J, with 14 bases between the two ends. Per the germline V gene, CDR1 is MDHEN and CDR2 is SYDVKM. The CDR3 is made up of 14 amino acids. DNA of the CDR3: TGTGCCAGCAGGCGCGGGACAGCCCCCTACGAGCAGTACTTC. Amino acid sequence: CASRRGTAPYEQYF.

This clone was counted only a few times. The gene calls are TRBV2 and TRBJ2-2; TRBD2 matches 8 bases. From germline, CDR1 is SNHLY and CDR2 FYNNEI. After removal of 7 bases from V and 6 bases from J, the junction contained 4 bases not matched to a gene. CDR3 length equals 13 residues. CDR3 nucleotide sequence: TGTGCCAGCACGGGACTAGGGGCCGGGGAGCTGTTTTTT. Its translation: CASTGLGAGELFF. The full variable domain, with the rest looked up from reference TRBV2 and TRBJ2-2, is EPEVTQTPSHQVTQMGQEVILRCVPISNHLYFYWYRQILGQKVEFLVSFYNNEISEKSEIFDDQFSVERPDGSNFTLKIRSTKLEDSAMYFCASTGLGAGELFFGEGSRLTVL.

V gene TRBV2 combines with J gene TRBJ2-2; D gene uncertain. Trimming removed 5 bases at V and 5 bases at J, with 12 bases between. The CDR3 is made up of 14 amino acids. Germline V gives CDR1 SNHLY, CDR2 FYNNEI. CDR3 protein: CASSPSDLTGELFF. In DNA form, the CDR3 reads TGTGCCAGCAGTCCTAGTGACCTGACCGGGGAGCTGTTTTTT.